Listed here are 23 T cell receptor beta chains from one sample, sequenced in a study. A single record per CDR3 protein comes from TCRdb applying MiXCR to the 5' RACE reads. The repertoire holds roughly 56,000 distinct CDR3 sequences, 25% to 30% seen once, with around 2.5% in the top ten. Sequences were obtained from tumor-infiltrating naive CD4+ T cells sorted from the breast tumor. Stated subset: naive CD4+ T cells, CD4+CD45RA+CD25-. These receptors were obtained from a female donor with breast cancer.

This clonotype was seen just once. The J gene is TRBJ2-7, the V gene TRBV15, with D perhaps matching TRBD1 or TRBD2 (6 bases each). The V end lost 0 bases, the J end lost 6 bases, and 12 bases lay between the germline ends. The length of the CDR3 is 14 residues. Germline V gene lookup returns CDR1 LNHNV and CDR2 YYDKDF (reference sequence). This chain's CDR3 is CATSREQGGSEQYF. In DNA, the CDR3 is TGTGCCACCAGCAGAGAACAGGGAGGCTCCGAGCAGTACTTC.

The chain is built from TRBV20-1 and TRBJ2-3; the D is unclear. Trimming removed 5 bases from V and 6 bases from J, with 15 bases in between. The CDR3 runs to 13 residues. CDR1 is DFQATT and CDR2 is SNEGSKA in the germline V gene (reference sequence). CDR3 sequence: CSAPLPSVDTQYF. The DNA of the CDR3 is TGCAGTGCTCCCCTCCCTTCTGTGGATACGCAGTATTTT.

This clonotype was counted at least ten times. V and J are TRBV20-1 and TRBJ1-2; D might be TRBD1 (6 bases). This CDR3 has 14 residues. V shed 5 bases and J shed 0 bases, with 13 bases lying between them. Germline CDR1 and CDR2: DFQATT and SNEGSKA (reference sequence). In nucleotides, the CDR3 is TGCAGTGCTGTTAGGACAGCGGCTAACTATGGCTACACCTTC. Translation gives CSAVRTAANYGYTF.

Concerning this clonotype: Given a much more abundant clone one base away, this may be a read error. The V and J genes are TRBV5-1 and TRBJ2-5; no clear D gene. This CDR3 spans 13 amino acids. Germline lookup yields CDR1 SGHRS and CDR2 YFSETQ. The CDR3 DNA sequence: TGCGTCAGCAGCTTTTCTGGCCAAGAGACCCAGTACTTC. It yields the protein CVSSFSGQETQYF.

This chain links TRBV20-1 with TRBJ2-5; 14 bases line up with TRBD2. Germline-derived CDR1 and CDR2 are DFQATT and SNEGSKA (reference sequence). With 6 bases clipped from V and 4 bases from J, the junction kept 10 bases outside the gene matches. The CDR3 is made up of 16 amino acids. The CDR3 loop is CSAGTGLAGVGETQYF. The DNA of the CDR3 is TGCAGTGCAGGAACGGGACTAGCGGGAGTGGGAGAGACCCAGTACTTC.

This clonotype was seen many times. The rearrangement uses TRBV9 and TRBJ1-3; D gene ambiguous. CDR3 length equals 13 residues. Germline V gene data show CDR1 as SGDLS and CDR2 as YYNGEE. V was trimmed by 0 bases and J by 4 bases, leaving 5 bases between them. CDR3 sequence: CASSVASGNTIYF. The DNA of the CDR3 is TGTGCCAGCAGCGTAGCCTCAGGAAACACCATATATTTT.

This clonotype was counted many times. The chain combines TRBV29-1 with TRBJ2-1; D is perhaps TRBD1 (5 bases). Germline V gene sequence: CDR1 SQVTM, CDR2 ANQGSEA. There are 12 residues in the CDR3. Trimming stripped 4 bases from V and 10 bases from J, with 14 bases between. The CDR3 loop reads CSVGKGPREQFF. The CDR3 DNA sequence: TGCAGCGTTGGCAAGGGGCCCAGGGAGCAGTTCTTC.

This clonotype was counted a few times. This chain uses TRBV7-3 with TRBJ2-1, with 8 bases aligning to TRBD1. CDR1 SGHTA and CDR2 FQGTGA come from the germline V gene. The CDR3 length is 13 residues. V was pared by 5 bases and J by 9 bases, with 6 bases of the junction left unmatched. CDR3 residues: CASSQTTGGEQFF. CDR3 nucleotide sequence: TGTGCCAGCAGCCAAACCACAGGGGGTGAGCAGTTCTTC.

This chain joins TRBV7-7 and TRBJ1-4, with a weak D call TRBD1 (5 bases). In germline, CDR1 is SSHAT, CDR2 FNYEAQ (reference sequence). The CDR3 runs to 13 residues. The CDR3 region is CAVGRGANEKLFF. The DNA for the CDR3 is TGTGCTGTCGGACGGGGGGCTAATGAAAAACTGTTTTTT.

The rearrangement uses TRBV5-1 and TRBJ2-7, with D possibly called TRBD1 or TRBD2 (5 bases each). Germline V gene sequence: CDR1 SGHRS, CDR2 YFSETQ. Between the trimmed V and J ends, which lost 4 bases and 5 bases, there was a span of 19 bases. The CDR3 is 15 residues long. This CDR3 is CASSRPEQRGHEQYF. As DNA, the CDR3 is TGCGCCAGCAGCCGACCCGAGCAACGGGGCCACGAGCAGTACTTC.

Notes on this clonotype: It may be a read error: a sequence one base away is much more abundant. The chain links TRBV5-1 to TRBJ2-1, with TRBD2 matching over 8 bases. Germline-derived CDR1 and CDR2 are SGHRS and YFSETQ. The CDR3 covers 15 residues. CDR3 amino acids: CASSRLGGESNEQLF. In DNA form, the CDR3 reads TGCGCCAGCAGCCGCCTCGGGGGGGAGAGTAATGAGCAGCTCTTC.

This clonotype was counted many times. V gene TRBV20-1 combines with J gene TRBJ2-3; weak D call: TRBD2 (6 bases). Trimming took off 0 bases at V and 4 bases at J, with 14 bases between the two ends. The CDR3 runs to 15 residues. Per germline, CDR1 DFQATT and CDR2 SNEGSKA (reference sequence). The DNA of the CDR3 is TGCAGTGCTAGAGATCCGGGCGGGGTAGCAGATACGCAGTATTTT. It encodes CSARDPGGVADTQYF.

The CDR3 sequence is CSVVWTGTFTYEQYF. The CDR3 region has the DNA TGCAGCGTTGTTTGGACAGGGACATTTACCTACGAGCAGTACTTC. The J gene is TRBJ2-7, the V gene TRBV29-1; 8 positions agree with TRBD1. Trimming took 4 bases from V and 2 from J; bases not matched to a gene: 10. This CDR3 is 15 amino acids long. Germline V gene lookup returns CDR1 SQVTM and CDR2 ANQGSEA.

This clonotype was detected a few times. This CDR3 reads CASSLTLGYGYTF. The CDR3 nucleotides are TGTGCCAGCAGCTTAACTCTGGGATATGGCTACACCTTC. The rearrangement uses TRBV7-3 and TRBJ1-2; D unresolved. Between the trimmed V and J ends, which lost 0 bases and 5 bases, there was a span of 7 bases. The CDR3 totals 13 residues. Per the germline V gene, CDR1 is SGHTA and CDR2 is FQGTGA. The whole variable domain, remainder taken from reference TRBV7-3 and TRBJ1-2, is GAGVSQTPSNKVTEKGKYVELRCDPISGHTALYWYRQSLGQGPEFLIYFQGTGAADDSGLPNDRFFAVRPEGSVSTLKIQRTERGDSAVYLCASSLTLGYGYTFGSGTRLTVV.

This clonotype was picked up a small number of times. This chain links TRBV6-2 or TRBV6-3 with TRBJ1-2; 10 nucleotides line up with TRBD1. V shed 1 base, J shed 7 bases, and the junction held 3 bases outside the gene matches. The germline gives CDR1 MNHEY, CDR2 SVGEGT. The CDR3 extends over 14 amino acids. The CDR3, as DNA: TGTGCCAGCAGTTACTGGGGACAGGGGATTGGCTACACCTTC. Translation: CASSYWGQGIGYTF.

This clonotype was detected only a few times. The genes are TRBV6-5 and TRBJ2-7, with 8 nucleotides matching TRBD2. This CDR3 comprises 14 residues. Germline lookup yields CDR1 MNHEY and CDR2 SVGAGI. The trim removed 5 bases at V and 3 bases at J, leaving 6 bases unmatched. CDR3 in amino acids: CASSASRGDYEQYF. The CDR3 DNA sequence: TGTGCCAGCAGTGCTTCGCGGGGGGACTACGAGCAGTACTTC.

The rearrangement uses TRBV11-2 and TRBJ2-4; unclear D gene. Between the trimmed V and J ends, which lost 3 bases and 2 bases, there was a span of 17 bases. The CDR3 totals 17 residues. Germline assignment: CDR1 SGHAT and CDR2 FQNNGV. CDR3 region: CASSFTWGSRTKNIQYF. The CDR3 nucleotides read TGTGCCAGCAGCTTTACGTGGGGTAGTCGTACCAAAAACATTCAGTACTTC.

There are many counts of this clonotype. V is TRBV28 and J is TRBJ2-1; 7 bases are a match to TRBD2. Germline CDR1 is MDHEN and CDR2 is SYDVKM. Losses at the gene ends were 5 bases for V and 2 bases for J; bases not matched to a gene: 9. The CDR3 has 16 amino acids. This CDR3 is CASSPGGAGPYNEQFF. CDR3 nucleotides: TGTGCCAGCAGTCCTGGGGGAGCGGGACCCTACAATGAGCAGTTCTTC.

The CDR3 region is CASSLATGLNTEAFF. The CDR3 DNA reads as TGTGCCAGCAGCTTAGCGACAGGGCTAAACACTGAAGCTTTCTTT. V usage is TRBV7-8 and J usage is TRBJ1-1; 7 bases map to TRBD1. Germline-derived CDR1 and CDR2 are SGHVS and FQNEAQ. With 0 bases clipped from V and 2 bases from J, the junction kept 3 bases outside the gene matches. The length of the CDR3 is 15 residues.

The table lists this clonotype with a few counts. The chain couples TRBV5-1 to TRBJ1-1; 9 bases agree with TRBD1. This CDR3 spans 15 amino acids. Germline V gene lookup returns CDR1 SGHRS and CDR2 YFSETQ. V gave up 2 bases and J gave up 3 bases; unmatched junction bases: 5. The CDR3 bases are TGCGCCAGCAGCTTACAGGGGGCAGTTGACACTGAAGCTTTCTTT. Protein: CASSLQGAVDTEAFF.

The chain uses TRBV29-1 and TRBJ2-7, with 9 nucleotides matching TRBD1. The CDR3 length is 13 residues. Losses at the gene ends were 7 bases for V and 1 base for J; bases not matched to a gene: 5. Germline CDR1 SQVTM, CDR2 ANQGSEA. The CDR3 is CSAADRGSYEQYF. For the CDR3, the DNA is TGCAGCGCCGCGGACAGGGGATCCTACGAGCAGTACTTC.

The V call is TRBV5-1, the J call TRBJ1-4, with D maybe TRBD1 (5 bases). The CDR3 length is 15 residues. Trimming stripped 4 bases from V and 2 bases from J, with 12 bases between. Germline V CDR1 and CDR2: SGHRS, YFSETQ. CDR3 amino acids: CASSQGPGTNEKLFF. The CDR3 DNA reads TGCGCCAGCAGCCAGGGCCCCGGCACTAATGAAAAACTGTTTTTT.

Remarks on this clonotype: A much larger clone differs by one base, so this may be a read error. The rearrangement links TRBV20-1 to TRBJ1-1; TRBD1 agrees at 9 bases. This CDR3 is built from 13 residues. Looked up from germline, CDR1 is DFQATT and CDR2 is SNEGSKA (reference sequence). Trimming removed 3 bases from V and 11 bases from J; junction bases left unmatched: 10. The DNA of the CDR3 is TGCAGTGCTAGGCACAGGGGGCGGGGTGACGCTTTCTTT. Protein sequence: CSARHRGRGDAFF.